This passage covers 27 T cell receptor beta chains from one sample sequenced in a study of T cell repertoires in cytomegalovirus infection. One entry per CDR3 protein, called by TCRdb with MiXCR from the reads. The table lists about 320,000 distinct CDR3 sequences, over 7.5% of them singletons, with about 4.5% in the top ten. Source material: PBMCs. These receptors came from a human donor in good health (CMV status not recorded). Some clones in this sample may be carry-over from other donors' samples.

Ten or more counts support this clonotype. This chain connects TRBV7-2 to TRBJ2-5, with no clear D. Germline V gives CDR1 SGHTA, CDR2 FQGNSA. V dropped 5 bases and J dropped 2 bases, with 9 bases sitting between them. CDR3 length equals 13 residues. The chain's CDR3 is CASSLIAQETQYF. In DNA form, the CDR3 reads TGTGCCAGCAGCCTGATAGCACAAGAGACCCAGTACTTC. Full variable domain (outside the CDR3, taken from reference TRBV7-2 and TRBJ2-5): GAGVSQSPSNKVTEKGKDVELRCDPISGHTALYWYRQSLGQGLEFLIYFQGNSAPDKSGLPSDRFSAERTGGSVSTLTIQRTQQEDSAVYLCASSLIAQETQYFGPGTRLLVL.

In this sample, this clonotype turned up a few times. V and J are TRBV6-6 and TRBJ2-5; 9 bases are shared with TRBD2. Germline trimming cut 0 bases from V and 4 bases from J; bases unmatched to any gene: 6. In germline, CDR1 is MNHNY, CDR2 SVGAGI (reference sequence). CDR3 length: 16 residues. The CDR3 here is CASSYSGSGSTETQYF. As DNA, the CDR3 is TGTGCCAGCAGTTACTCGGGTAGCGGGAGCACAGAGACCCAGTACTTC.

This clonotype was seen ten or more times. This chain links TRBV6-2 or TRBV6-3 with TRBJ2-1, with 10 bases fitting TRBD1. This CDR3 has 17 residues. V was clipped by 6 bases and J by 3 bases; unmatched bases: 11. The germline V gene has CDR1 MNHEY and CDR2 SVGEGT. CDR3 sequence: CASRLGTGVYGYNEQFF. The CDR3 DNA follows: TGTGCCAGCAGACTAGGGACAGGGGTATATGGCTACAATGAGCAGTTCTTC.

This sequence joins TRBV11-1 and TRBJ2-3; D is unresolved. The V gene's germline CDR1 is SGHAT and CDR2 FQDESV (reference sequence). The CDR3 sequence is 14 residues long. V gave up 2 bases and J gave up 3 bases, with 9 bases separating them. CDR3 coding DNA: TGTGCCAGCAGCTTAACCCTGGGGACAGATACGCAGTATTTT. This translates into CASSLTLGTDTQYF. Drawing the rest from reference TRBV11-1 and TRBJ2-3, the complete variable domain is EAEVAQSPRYKITEKSQAVAFWCDPISGHATLYWYRQILGQGPELLVQFQDESVVDDSQLPKDRFSAERLKGVDSTLKIQPAELGDSAMYLCASSLTLGTDTQYFGPGTRLTVL.

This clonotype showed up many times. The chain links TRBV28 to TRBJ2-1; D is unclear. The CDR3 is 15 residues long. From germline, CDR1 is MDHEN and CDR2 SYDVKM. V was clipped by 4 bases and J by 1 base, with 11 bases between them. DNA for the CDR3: TGTGCCAGCAGTTCTCCCAGCGAGTCCTACAATGAGCAGTTCTTC. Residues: CASSSPSESYNEQFF.

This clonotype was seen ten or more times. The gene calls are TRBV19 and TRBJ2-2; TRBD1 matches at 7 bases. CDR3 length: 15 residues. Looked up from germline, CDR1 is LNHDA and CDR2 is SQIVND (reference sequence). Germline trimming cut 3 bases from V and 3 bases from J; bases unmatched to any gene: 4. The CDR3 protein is CASSIAGGYTGELFF. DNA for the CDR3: TGTGCCAGTAGTATCGCAGGGGGTTACACCGGGGAGCTGTTTTTT.

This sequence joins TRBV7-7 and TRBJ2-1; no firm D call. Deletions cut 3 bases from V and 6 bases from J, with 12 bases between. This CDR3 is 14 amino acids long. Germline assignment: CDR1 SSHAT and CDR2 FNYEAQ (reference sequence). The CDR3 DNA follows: TGTGCCAGCAGCTTGACCGGTCGCCTCAATGAGCAGTTCTTC. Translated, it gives CASSLTGRLNEQFF.

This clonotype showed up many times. CDR3 region: CASSLLGLAVYNEQFF. CDR3 DNA: TGTGCCAGCAGCTTGCTTGGACTAGCGGTCTACAATGAGCAGTTCTTC. This sequence joins TRBV7-2 and TRBJ2-1, with 10 bases that match TRBD2. Unmatched junction bases numbered 5, after V lost 3 bases and J lost 3 bases. CDR1 and CDR2 from the germline V gene are SGHTA and FQGNSA. This CDR3 comprises 16 residues.

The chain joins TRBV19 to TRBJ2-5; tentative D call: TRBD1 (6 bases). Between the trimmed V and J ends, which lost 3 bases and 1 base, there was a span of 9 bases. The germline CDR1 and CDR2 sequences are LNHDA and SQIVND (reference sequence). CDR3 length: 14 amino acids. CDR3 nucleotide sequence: TGTGCCAGTAGTATTGACAGGTTCCAAGAGACCCAGTACTTC. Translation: CASSIDRFQETQYF. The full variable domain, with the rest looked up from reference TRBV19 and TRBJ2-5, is DGGITQSPKYLFRKEGQNVTLSCEQNLNHDAMYWYRQDPGQGLRLIYYSQIVNDFQKGDIAEGYSVSREKKESFPLTVTSAQKNPTAFYLCASSIDRFQETQYFGPGTRLLVL.

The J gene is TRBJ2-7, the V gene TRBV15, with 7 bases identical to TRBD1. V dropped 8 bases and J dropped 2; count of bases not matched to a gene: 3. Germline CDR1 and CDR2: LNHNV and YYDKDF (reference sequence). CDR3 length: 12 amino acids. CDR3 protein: CATGDSTYEQYF. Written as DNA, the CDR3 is TGTGCCACCGGGGACAGTACCTACGAGCAGTACTTC.

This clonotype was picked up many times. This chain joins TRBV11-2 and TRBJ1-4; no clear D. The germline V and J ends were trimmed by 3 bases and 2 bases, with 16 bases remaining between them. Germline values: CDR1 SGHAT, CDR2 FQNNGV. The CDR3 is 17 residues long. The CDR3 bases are TGTGCCAGCAGCTTGCGACTTCGGGTGGGCACTAATGAAAAACTGTTTTTT. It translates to CASSLRLRVGTNEKLFF.

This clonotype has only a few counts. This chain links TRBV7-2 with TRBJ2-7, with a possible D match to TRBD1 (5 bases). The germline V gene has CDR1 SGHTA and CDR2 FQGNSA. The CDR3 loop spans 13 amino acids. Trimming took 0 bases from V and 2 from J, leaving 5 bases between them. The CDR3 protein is CASSLARAYEQYF. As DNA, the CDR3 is TGTGCCAGCAGCTTAGCCAGGGCCTACGAGCAGTACTTC. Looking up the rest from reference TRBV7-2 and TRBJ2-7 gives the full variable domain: GAGVSQSPSNKVTEKGKDVELRCDPISGHTALYWYRQSLGQGLEFLIYFQGNSAPDKSGLPSDRFSAERTGGSVSTLTIQRTQQEDSAVYLCASSLARAYEQYFGPGTRLTVT.

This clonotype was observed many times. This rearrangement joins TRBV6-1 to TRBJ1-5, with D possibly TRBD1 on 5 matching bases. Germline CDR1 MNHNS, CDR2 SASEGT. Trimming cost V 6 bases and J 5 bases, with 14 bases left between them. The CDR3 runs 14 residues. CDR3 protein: CASSPGRIYQPQHF. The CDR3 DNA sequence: TGTGCCAGCAGCCCGGGACGGATCTATCAGCCCCAGCATTTT.

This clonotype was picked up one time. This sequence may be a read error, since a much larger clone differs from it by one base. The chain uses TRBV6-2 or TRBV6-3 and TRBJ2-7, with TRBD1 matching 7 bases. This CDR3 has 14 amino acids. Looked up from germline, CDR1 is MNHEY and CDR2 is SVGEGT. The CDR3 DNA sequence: TGTGCCGGCAGTACGACAGGGCCAAGGTACGAGCAGTACTTC. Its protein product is CAGSTTGPRYEQYF.

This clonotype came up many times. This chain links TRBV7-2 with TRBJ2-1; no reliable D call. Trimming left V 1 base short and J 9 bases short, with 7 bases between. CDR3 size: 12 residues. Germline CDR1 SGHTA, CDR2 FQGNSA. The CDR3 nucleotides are TGTGCCAGCAGCTTAGTGCGAGGTGAGCAGTTCTTC. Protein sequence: CASSLVRGEQFF.

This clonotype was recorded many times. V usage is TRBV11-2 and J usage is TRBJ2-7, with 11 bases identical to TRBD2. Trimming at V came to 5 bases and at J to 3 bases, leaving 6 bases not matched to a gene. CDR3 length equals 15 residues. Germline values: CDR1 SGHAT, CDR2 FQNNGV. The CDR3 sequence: CASSPTSGVNYEQYF. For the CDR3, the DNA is TGTGCCAGCAGCCCGACTAGCGGGGTAAACTACGAGCAGTACTTC. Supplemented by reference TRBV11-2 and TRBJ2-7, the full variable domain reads EAGVAQSPRYKIIEKRQSVAFWCNPISGHATLYWYQQILGQGPKLLIQFQNNGVVDDSQLPKDRFSAERLKGVDSTLKIQPAKLEDSAVYLCASSPTSGVNYEQYFGPGTRLTVT.

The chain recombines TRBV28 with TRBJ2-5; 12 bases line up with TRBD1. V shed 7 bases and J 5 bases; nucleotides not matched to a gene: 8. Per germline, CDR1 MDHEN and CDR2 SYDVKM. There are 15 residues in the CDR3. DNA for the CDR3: TGTGCCAGCAATGGGGACAGGGGGCAGGAGGAGACCCAGTACTTC. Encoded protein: CASNGDRGQEETQYF.

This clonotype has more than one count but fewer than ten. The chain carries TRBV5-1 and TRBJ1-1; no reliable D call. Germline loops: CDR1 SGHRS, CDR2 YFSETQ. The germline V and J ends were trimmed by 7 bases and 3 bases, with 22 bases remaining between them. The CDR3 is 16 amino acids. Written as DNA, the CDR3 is TGCGCCAGCTCTCTTTTCGTTACCATGGAGGACACTGAAGCTTTCTTT. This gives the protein CASSLFVTMEDTEAFF.

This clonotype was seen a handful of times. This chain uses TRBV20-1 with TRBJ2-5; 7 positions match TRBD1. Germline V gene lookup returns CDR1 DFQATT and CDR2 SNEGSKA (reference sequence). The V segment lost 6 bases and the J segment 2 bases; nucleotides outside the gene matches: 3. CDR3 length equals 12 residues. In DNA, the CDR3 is TGCAGTGCCCCGGGACAGCAAGAGACCCAGTACTTC. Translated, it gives CSAPGQQETQYF.

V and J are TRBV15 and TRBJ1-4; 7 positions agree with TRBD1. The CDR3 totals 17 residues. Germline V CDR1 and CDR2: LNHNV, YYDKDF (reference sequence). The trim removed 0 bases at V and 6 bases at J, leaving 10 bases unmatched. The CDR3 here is CATSRDNYGTADEKLFF. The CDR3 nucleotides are TGTGCCACCAGCAGAGACAACTACGGGACAGCGGATGAAAAACTGTTTTTT.

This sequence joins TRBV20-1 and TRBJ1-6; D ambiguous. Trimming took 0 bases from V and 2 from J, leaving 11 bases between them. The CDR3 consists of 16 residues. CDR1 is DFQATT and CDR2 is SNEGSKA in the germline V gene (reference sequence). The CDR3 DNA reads TGCAGTGCTAGAGATAGGGCGATTCCCTATAATTCACCCCTCCACTTT. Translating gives CSARDRAIPYNSPLHF.

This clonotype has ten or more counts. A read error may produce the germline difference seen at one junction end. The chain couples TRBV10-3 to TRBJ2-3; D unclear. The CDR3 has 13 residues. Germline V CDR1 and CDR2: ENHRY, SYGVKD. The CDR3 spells CAIGEALTDTQYF. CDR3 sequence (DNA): TGTGCCATCGGTGAGGCTTTAACAGATACGCAGTATTTT.

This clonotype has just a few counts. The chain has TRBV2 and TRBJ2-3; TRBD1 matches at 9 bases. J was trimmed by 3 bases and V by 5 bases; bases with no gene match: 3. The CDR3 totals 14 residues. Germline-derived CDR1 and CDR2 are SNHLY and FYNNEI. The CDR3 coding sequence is TGTGCCAGCAGTATAGGGACAGGGACAGATACGCAGTATTTT. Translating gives CASSIGTGTDTQYF.

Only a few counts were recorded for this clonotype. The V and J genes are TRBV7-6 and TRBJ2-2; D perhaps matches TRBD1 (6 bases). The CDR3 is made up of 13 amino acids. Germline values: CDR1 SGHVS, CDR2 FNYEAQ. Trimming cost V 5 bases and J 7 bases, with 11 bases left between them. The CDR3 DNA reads TGTGCCAGCAGCCTCGACAGGTTCGGGGAGCTGTTTTTT. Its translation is CASSLDRFGELFF.

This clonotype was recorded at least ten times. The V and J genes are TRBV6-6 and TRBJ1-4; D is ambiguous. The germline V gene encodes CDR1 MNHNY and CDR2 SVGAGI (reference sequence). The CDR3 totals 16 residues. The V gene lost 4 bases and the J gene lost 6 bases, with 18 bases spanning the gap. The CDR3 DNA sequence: TGTGCCAGCAGTTTCGAGGTCGGAGGGTTCGATGAAAAACTGTTTTTT. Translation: CASSFEVGGFDEKLFF.

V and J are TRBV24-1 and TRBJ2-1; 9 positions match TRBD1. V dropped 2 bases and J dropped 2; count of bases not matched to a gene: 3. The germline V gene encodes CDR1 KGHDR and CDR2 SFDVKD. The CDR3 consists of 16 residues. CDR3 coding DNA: TGTGCCACCAGTGATTCCGGGACAGGGCCCTACAATGAGCAGTTCTTC. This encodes CATSDSGTGPYNEQFF.

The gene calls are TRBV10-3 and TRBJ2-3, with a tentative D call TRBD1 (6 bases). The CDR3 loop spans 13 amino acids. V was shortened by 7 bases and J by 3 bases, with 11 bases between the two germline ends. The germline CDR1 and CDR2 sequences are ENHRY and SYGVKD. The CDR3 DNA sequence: TGTGCCATCACCCCGGGGACAACAGATACGCAGTATTTT. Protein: CAITPGTTDTQYF.